The entry below gives a single T cell receptor (beta chain) sequence along with its context. The data belong to a study of T-cell reconstitution after alpha-beta-depleted transplantation in children. CDR3 size: 12 residues. Trimming shortened V by 3 bases and J by 6 bases, and 9 bases separated the two germline ends. Germline-derived CDR1 and CDR2 are GTSNPN and SVGIG (reference sequence). Molecular barcoding with unique molecular identifiers was used for the TCRbeta library. TCRdb reprocessed the PCR reads with MiXCR, giving one entry per CDR3 protein. Counted here are about 610,000 distinct CDR3 sequences, more than 9% occurring once; the ten biggest clones make up less than 4.5%.

Sequences were derived from PBMCs from the stem cell graft donor, sampled from the stem cell graft. This TCR came from a human donor who donated a stem cell graft to a child with acute myeloid leukemia. The gene calls are TRBV30 and TRBJ2-1; D not resolved. CDR3 nucleotides: TGTGCCTGGAGAGGTGGGGTCAATGAGCAGTTCTTC. Amino acids: CAWRGGVNEQFF.